The text below deals with one T cell receptor (beta chain). Antigen: not known. Time point here: persistent/refractory GD, antithyroid drugs over 5 years with positive TRAb. PBMCs provided the RNA from which the TCR library was made. The germline V gene has CDR1 SGDLS and CDR2 YYNGEE. The CDR3 loop spans 12 amino acids. Between the trimmed V and J ends, which lost 3 bases and 8 bases, there was a span of 11 bases. The data originate from a study of regulatory T cells in long-lasting Graves disease. Construction of TCR beta libraries relied on iRepertoire HTBI primers and on Arm-PCR targeting CDR3 regions. TCRdb used MiXCR to reprocess the multiplex PCR reads, holding one entry per CDR3 protein. The sample has approximately 500,000 distinct CDR3 sequences; roughly 21% are singletons. Study-wide points: The study found persistent patients shared more public clonotypes (roughly 2,500) than new patients (roughly 880). Persistent disease favored TRBV28, TRBJ1-2 and TRBJ2-5.

This TCR derives from a female donor with Graves disease. This specimen was peripheral blood mononuclear cells (PBMCs), taken when the disease was refractory, from a patient treated with antithyroid drugs. V gene TRBV9 combines with J gene TRBJ1-1; D unresolved. The CDR3: CASSGDRTEAFF. CDR3 in DNA: TGTGCCAGCAGCGGCGACCGTACCGAAGCTTTCTTT.